These 9 T cell receptor beta chains share one sample of origin, sequenced in a study of radiotherapy plus CTLA-4 blockade in lung cancer. Sequenced by immunoSEQ multiplex PCR; TCRdb stores in-frame clones only, minus some. Seen here are approximately 50,000 clones, 86% observed once, and the top ten hold roughly 17%. The material sequenced was peripheral blood, taken from a patient treated with radiotherapy plus ipilimumab. The receptors were gathered from a human donor with non-small cell lung cancer that progressed on radiotherapy plus ipilimumab. Some clones in this sample may be carry-over from other donors' samples.

The rearrangement uses TRBV7-2 and TRBJ2-7, with 8 bases identical to TRBD2. With 2 bases clipped from V and 10 bases from J, the junction kept 4 bases outside the gene matches. This CDR3 has 12 amino acids. Germline assignment: CDR1 SGHTA and CDR2 FQGNSA. CDR3 DNA sequence: TGTGCCAGCAGCTTATCGACTAGCGAACAGTACTTC. Translated: CASSLSTSEQYF.

CDR3 in amino acids: CASSPDRTGYGYTF. The CDR3, as DNA: TGTGCCAGCTCACCCGACCGGACAGGCTATGGCTACACCTTC. The chain couples TRBV18 to TRBJ1-2; 7 bases are a match to TRBD1. V shed 3 bases, J shed 4 bases, and the junction held 5 bases outside the gene matches. CDR1 is KGHSH, CDR2 LQKENI, per germline. The CDR3 totals 14 residues.

The J gene is TRBJ1-3, the V gene TRBV5-6, with 8 bases fitting TRBD1. This CDR3 is built from 13 residues. Germline CDR1 and CDR2: SGHDT and YYEEEE. J gave up 5 bases and V 4 bases, and 2 bases lay outside the gene matches. CDR3 in amino acids: CASSRDRRNTIYF. The CDR3 coding sequence is TGTGCCAGCAGCCGGGACAGGCGAAACACCATATATTTT.

CDR3 sequence reads: CASSEAMAVYGYTF. In DNA, the CDR3 is TGTGCCAGCAGTGAAGCGATGGCTGTCTATGGCTACACCTTC. The chain couples TRBV6-1 to TRBJ1-2; no clear D. V was shortened by 0 bases and J by 4 bases, with 9 bases between the two germline ends. The CDR3 spans 14 residues. Germline V lookup: CDR1 MNHNS, CDR2 SASEGT.

CDR3 in amino acids: CASSSNPTGNTGELFF. For the CDR3, the DNA is TGCGCCAGCAGCTCCAATCCAACAGGGAACACCGGGGAGCTGTTTTTT. V and J are TRBV5-1 and TRBJ2-2, with D tentatively TRBD1 (5 bases). The germline gives CDR1 SGHRS, CDR2 YFSETQ. With 3 bases removed from V and 1 base from J, the gap between germline ends came to 13 bases. This CDR3 has 16 amino acids.

This clone was found a few times. The V call is TRBV11-3, the J call TRBJ2-1, with a tentative D call TRBD2 (6 bases). Germline lookup yields CDR1 SGHNT and CDR2 YENEEA. Trimming shortened V by 1 base and J by 8 bases, and 12 bases separated the two germline ends. The CDR3 totals 14 residues. CDR3 sequence reads: CASSLAGLRDEQFF. CDR3 DNA: TGTGCCAGCAGCTTAGCGGGACTTAGGGATGAGCAGTTCTTC.

The rearrangement uses TRBV5-4 and TRBJ2-5; D is unresolved. The germline V gene has CDR1 SGHNT and CDR2 YYREEE (reference sequence). V lost 0 bases to trimming and J lost 5 bases, with 5 bases between them. CDR3 size: 12 residues. The CDR3 DNA is TGTGCCAGCAGCTTGGTGGAGGAGACCCAGTACTTC. It yields the protein CASSLVEETQYF.

The rearrangement joins TRBV7-2 to TRBJ2-7; a possible D gene is TRBD2 (5 bases). Trimming took off 5 bases at V and 4 bases at J, with 15 bases between the two ends. Germline CDR1 SGHTA, CDR2 FQGNSA. CDR3 length: 14 amino acids. The CDR3 nucleotides are TGTGCCAGCAGCCCCCTTTTAAGAGGGTACGAGCAGTACTTC. Its translation is CASSPLLRGYEQYF.

In this sample, this clone turned up once. The chain couples TRBV6-4 to TRBJ2-1, with TRBD2 as a possible D gene (5 bases). Trimming took 0 bases from V and 1 from J, leaving 10 bases between them. This CDR3 comprises 16 residues. Germline CDR1 and CDR2: MRHNA and SNTAGT. CDR3 sequence (DNA): TGTGCCAGCAGTGACTCCGAGGGAGAGTCCTACAATGAGCAGTTCTTC. Residues: CASSDSEGESYNEQFF.